This T cell receptor beta chain came from a study of T cell responses to AZD1222 COVID-19 vaccine. Assay used: immunoSEQ multiplex PCR; TCRdb lists only in-frame clones, some missing. The table has over 75,000 clones, 80% to 90% seen once. The junction had 13 bases not matched to a gene; V was cut back by 5 bases and J by 3 bases. The germline gives CDR1 LNHDA, CDR2 SQIVND (reference sequence). CDR3 length equals 17 residues. The clonotype comes from an adult in good health. This specimen was peripheral blood, taken on day 0 of AZD1222 vaccination. This rearrangement joins TRBV19 to TRBJ1-5, with 7 bases identical to TRBD1. The CDR3 DNA reads TGTGCCAGTAGTGCCTCTAGGACAGGCGTCCTCAATCAGCCCCAGCATTTT. This translates into CASSASRTGVLNQPQHF.